This T cell receptor (beta chain) was identified in a study of T cell responses to AZD1222 COVID-19 vaccine (dated by TCRdb to 2020 to 2023). With respect to the entire study: Because spike-specific TCR depth and breadth did not differ between the two schedules, AZD1222 recipients who got a second dose at roughly 4 weeks were pooled with those who got a second dose at roughly 12 weeks. TCR sequencing covered some 240 trial participants: nearly 210 given two doses of AZD1222 and 26 given two doses of MenACWY control vaccine. Trial participants were enrolled by age into subgroups of 18-55, 56-69 and 70-plus years, and approximately 150, 30 and 60 TCR-sequenced participants, respectively, were included in these subgroups. Points the paper makes about the study in general: The vaccine-associated CD4 TCRs covered the entire spike protein, and the dominant responses fell in regions 160-218 and 743-854. Most participants were white British and females outnumbered males, and the authors suggested that clonal diversity may have been underestimated. Epitopes outside the regions mutated in the B.1.351 and B.1.1.7 variants were reportedly recognized by nearly half of the unique spike-specific TCRs. A significant rise in spike-specific TCR breadth and depth was observed after two AZD1222 doses relative to day 0 and relative to MenACWY recipients. Because no day 14 peak-response samples were available, repertoires were characterized only after the peak T cell response. Only six or seven AZD1222 recipients were SARS-CoV-2 seropositive at baseline, limiting conclusions about previously exposed vaccinees. In the small 56-69-year group, the increase in depth fell short of significance, most likely because of low power.

CDR1 SGHRS and CDR2 YFSETQ are derived from the germline V gene. From its cysteine to its phenylalanine, the CDR3 spans 14 amino acids. Only the CDR3 region is kept as DNA, spanning 42 bases read in frame from base 1. V and J are truncated by 0 bases and 4 bases respectively, leaving an intervening sequence of 11 bases. The CDR3 regions of human TCRbeta chains were analyzed by immunosequencing. The original methods were these. Repertoire TCRs were checked for matches against a reference library of SARS-CoV-2-specific TCRs that had been generated using the MIRA antigen-specificity platform. Breadth was defined as the fraction of unique TCRs that were SARS-CoV-2-associated. Depth was defined as the fraction of total T cells that were SARS-CoV-2-associated. Using the MIRA data, each spike-specific TCR was mapped to the spike region that the TCR reacts to and placed in a CD4 or CD8 class. Log10-transformed breadth and depth values were compared by one-way ANOVA with Sidak's multiple comparisons tests. Held by TCRdb, this immuneACCESS table contains in-frame sequences only and omits some clones. Under half of the omission traces to an unresolved V gene where checked; the cause of the rest is unknown. For V, J and clone size, that table is used; D and trimming come from the DNA. In all, the sample holds about 120,000 clones, and 92% of those were seen once. The biggest ten clones account for 7.8% of the sample.

The label giving this sample's time point can be read as: baseline before first vaccination. Vaccinee samples were obtained from the UK trials COV001 and COV002, which included a single-blind randomized controlled phase 2/3 trial of AZD1222 (ChAdOx1 nCoV-19) in healthy adults. Trial participant PBMC samples were collected at day 0 and day 28 after the second dose for TCRbeta chain sequencing. With respect to this clone: There is no known antigen for this receptor. Nothing much larger sits one base from this clone, and base qualities are not available.

The sequence joins TRBV5-1 to TRBJ2-7; perhaps TRBD2 is the D gene, with 5 bases matching. The sequencing here drew on peripheral blood, taken on day 0 of AZD1222 vaccination. This receptor was identified in an adult in good health. Read as DNA, the sequence is TGCGCCAGCAGCTTGGGGGAACGGGGATACGAGCAGTACTTC. Translated, it gives CASSLGERGYEQYF.